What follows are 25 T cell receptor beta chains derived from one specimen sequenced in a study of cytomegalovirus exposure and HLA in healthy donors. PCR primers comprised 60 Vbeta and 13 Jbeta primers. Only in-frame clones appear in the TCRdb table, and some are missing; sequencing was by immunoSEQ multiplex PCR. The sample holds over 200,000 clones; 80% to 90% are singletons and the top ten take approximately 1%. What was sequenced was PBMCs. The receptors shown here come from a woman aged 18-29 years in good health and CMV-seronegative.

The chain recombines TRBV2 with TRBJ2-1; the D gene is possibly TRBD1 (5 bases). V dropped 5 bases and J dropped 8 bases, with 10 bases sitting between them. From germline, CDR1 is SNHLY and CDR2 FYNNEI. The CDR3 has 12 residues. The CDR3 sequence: CASSPDTYEQFF. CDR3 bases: TGTGCCAGCAGTCCGGACACGTATGAGCAGTTCTTC.

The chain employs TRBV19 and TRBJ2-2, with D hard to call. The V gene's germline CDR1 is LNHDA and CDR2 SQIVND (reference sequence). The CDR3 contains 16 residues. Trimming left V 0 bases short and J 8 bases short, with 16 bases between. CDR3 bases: TGTGCCAGTAGTATAGACCCGAATCGTTGGAGAGGGGAGCTGTTTTTT. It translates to CASSIDPNRWRGELFF.

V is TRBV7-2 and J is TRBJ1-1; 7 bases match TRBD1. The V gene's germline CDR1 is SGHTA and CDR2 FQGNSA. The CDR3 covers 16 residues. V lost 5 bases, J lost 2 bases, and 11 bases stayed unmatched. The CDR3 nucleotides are TGTGCCAGCAGCCATTCCGGGACAGTACTCAACACTGAAGCTTTCTTT. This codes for CASSHSGTVLNTEAFF.

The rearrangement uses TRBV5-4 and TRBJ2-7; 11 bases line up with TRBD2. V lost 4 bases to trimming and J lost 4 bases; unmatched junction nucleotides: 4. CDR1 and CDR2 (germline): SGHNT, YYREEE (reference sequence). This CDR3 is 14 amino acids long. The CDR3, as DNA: TGTGCCAGCAGCGCCGGGACTAGCGGATACGAGCAGTACTTC. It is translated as CASSAGTSGYEQYF.

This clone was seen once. The CDR3 loop reads CASSQVRTDTQYF. The CDR3 DNA sequence: TGTGCCAGCAGCCAAGTTCGGACAGATACGCAGTATTTT. The chain has TRBV4-2 and TRBJ2-3, with D unclear. V gave up 1 base and J gave up 3 bases, with 5 bases separating them. This CDR3 spans 13 amino acids. Germline CDR1 LGHNA, CDR2 YNFKEQ.

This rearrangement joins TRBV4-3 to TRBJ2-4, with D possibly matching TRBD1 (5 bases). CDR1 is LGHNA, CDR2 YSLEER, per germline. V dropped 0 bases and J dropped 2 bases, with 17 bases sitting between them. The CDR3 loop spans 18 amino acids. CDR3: CASSQELGQGLTKNIQYF. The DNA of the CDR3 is TGCGCCAGCAGCCAAGAGCTTGGGCAGGGTCTGACCAAAAACATTCAGTACTTC.

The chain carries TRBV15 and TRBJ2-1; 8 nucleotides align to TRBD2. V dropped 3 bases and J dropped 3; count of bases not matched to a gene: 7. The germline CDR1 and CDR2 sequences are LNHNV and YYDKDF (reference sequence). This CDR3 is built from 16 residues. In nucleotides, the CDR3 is TGTGCCACCAGCAGGGCCCTCAGCGGGAGCTACAATGAGCAGTTCTTC. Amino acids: CATSRALSGSYNEQFF.

The CDR3 is CASSTGPGDYQPQHF. Here the CDR3 DNA reads TGCGCCAGCAGTACGGGACCGGGGGACTATCAGCCCCAGCATTTT. The chain joins TRBV5-1 to TRBJ1-5, with D perhaps TRBD1 (5 bases). The germline V gene encodes CDR1 SGHRS and CDR2 YFSETQ. The length of the CDR3 is 15 residues. With 5 bases removed from V and 5 bases from J, the gap between germline ends came to 17 bases.

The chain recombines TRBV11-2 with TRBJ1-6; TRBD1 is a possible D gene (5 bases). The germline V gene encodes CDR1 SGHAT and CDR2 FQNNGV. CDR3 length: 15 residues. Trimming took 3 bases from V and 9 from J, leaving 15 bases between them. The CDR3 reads CASSFRGGTPSPLHF. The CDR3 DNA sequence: TGTGCCAGCAGCTTCCGAGGCGGGACCCCTTCACCCCTCCACTTT. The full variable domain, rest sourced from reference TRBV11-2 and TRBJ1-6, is EAGVAQSPRYKIIEKRQSVAFWCNPISGHATLYWYQQILGQGPKLLIQFQNNGVVDDSQLPKDRFSAERLKGVDSTLKIQPAKLEDSAVYLCASSFRGGTPSPLHFGNGTRLTVT.

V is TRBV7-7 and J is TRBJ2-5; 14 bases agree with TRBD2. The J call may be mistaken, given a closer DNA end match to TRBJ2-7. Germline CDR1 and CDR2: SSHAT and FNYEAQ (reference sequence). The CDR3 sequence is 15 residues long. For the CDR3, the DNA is TGTGCCAGCAGCTTAACCGGGACTAGCGGGGGCGAGCAGTACTTC. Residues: CASSLTGTSGGEQYF.

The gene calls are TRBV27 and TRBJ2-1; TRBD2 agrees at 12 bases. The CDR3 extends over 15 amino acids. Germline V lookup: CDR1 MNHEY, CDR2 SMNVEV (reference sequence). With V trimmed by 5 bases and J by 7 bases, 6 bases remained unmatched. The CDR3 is CASSPRLAGANEQFF. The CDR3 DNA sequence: TGTGCCAGCAGTCCCAGACTAGCGGGGGCGAATGAGCAGTTCTTC.

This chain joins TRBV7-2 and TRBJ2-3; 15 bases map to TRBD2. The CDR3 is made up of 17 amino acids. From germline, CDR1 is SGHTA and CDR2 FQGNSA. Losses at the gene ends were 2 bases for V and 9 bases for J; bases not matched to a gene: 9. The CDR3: CASSLTPGLAGGNTQYF. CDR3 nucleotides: TGTGCCAGCAGCTTAACCCCAGGACTAGCGGGGGGGAACACGCAGTATTTT.

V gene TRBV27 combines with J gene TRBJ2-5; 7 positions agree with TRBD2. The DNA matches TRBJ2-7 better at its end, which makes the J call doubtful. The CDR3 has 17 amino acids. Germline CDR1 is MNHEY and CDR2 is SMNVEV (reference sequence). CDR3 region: CASSLSILAASSYEQYF. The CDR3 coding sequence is TGTGCCAGCAGTCTCAGTATTCTAGCGGCGAGCTCCTACGAGCAGTACTTC.

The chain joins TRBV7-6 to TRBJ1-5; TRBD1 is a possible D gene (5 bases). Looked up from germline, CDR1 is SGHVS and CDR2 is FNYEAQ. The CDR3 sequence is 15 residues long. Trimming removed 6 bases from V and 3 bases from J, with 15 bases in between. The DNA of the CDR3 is TGTGCCAGCAGTCCCGACAGTAGGTCCAATCAGCCCCAGCATTTT. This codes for CASSPDSRSNQPQHF. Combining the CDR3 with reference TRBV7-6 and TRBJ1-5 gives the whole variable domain GAGVSQSPRYKVTKRGQDVALRCDPISGHVSLYWYRQALGQGPEFLTYFNYEAQQDKSGLPNDRFSAERPEGSISTLTIQRTEQRDSAMYRCASSPDSRSNQPQHFGDGTRLSIL.

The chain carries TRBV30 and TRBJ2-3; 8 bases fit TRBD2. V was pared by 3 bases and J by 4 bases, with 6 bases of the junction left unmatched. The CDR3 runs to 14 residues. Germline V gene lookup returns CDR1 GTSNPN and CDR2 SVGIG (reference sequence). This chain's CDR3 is CAWRGSGSPDTQYF. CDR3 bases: TGTGCCTGGAGGGGGAGCGGGAGCCCAGATACGCAGTATTTT.

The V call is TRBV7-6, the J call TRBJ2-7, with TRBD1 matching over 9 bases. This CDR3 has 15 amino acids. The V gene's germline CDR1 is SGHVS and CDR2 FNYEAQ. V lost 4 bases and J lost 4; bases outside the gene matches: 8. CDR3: CASSYGTGRTYEQYF. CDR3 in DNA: TGTGCCAGCAGCTACGGGACAGGGAGGACTTACGAGCAGTACTTC.

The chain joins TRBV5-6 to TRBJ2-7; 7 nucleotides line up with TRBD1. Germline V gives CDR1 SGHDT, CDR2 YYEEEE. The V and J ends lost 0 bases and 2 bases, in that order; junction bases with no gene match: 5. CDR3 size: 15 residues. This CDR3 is CASSLGLQGAYEQYF. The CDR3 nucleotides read TGTGCCAGCAGCTTGGGACTTCAGGGGGCCTACGAGCAGTACTTC. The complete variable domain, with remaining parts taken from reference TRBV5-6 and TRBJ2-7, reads DAGVTQSPTHLIKTRGQQVTLRCSPKSGHDTVSWYQQALGQGPQFIFQYYEEEERQRGNFPDRFSGHQFPNYSSELNVNALLLGDSALYLCASSLGLQGAYEQYFGPGTRLTVT.

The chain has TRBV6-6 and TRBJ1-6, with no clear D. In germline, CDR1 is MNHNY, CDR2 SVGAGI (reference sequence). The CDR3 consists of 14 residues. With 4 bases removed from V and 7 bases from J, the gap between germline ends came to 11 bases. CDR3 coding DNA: TGTGCCAGCAGTTCTTCCTACCCCAATTCACCCCTCCACTTT. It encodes CASSSSYPNSPLHF.

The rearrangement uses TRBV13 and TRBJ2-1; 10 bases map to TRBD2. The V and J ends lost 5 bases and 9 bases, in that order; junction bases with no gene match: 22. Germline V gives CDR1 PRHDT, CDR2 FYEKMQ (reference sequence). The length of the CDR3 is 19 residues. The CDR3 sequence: CASSLLLAGGPDIAGEQFF. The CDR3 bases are TGTGCCAGCAGCCTGCTCTTAGCGGGAGGACCCGATATAGCTGGTGAGCAGTTCTTC.

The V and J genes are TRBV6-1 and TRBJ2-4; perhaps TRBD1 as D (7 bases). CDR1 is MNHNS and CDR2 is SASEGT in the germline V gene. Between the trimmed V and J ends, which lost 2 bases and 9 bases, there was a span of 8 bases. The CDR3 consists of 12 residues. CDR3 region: CASSEQGGIQYF. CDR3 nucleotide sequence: TGTGCCAGCAGTGAACAGGGGGGCATTCAGTACTTC.

In DNA, the CDR3 is TGTGCCAGCAGCCGTCCCCCGCCCATGGGGGGCTATGGCTACACCTTC. Translation: CASSRPPPMGGYGYTF. V gene TRBV5-8 combines with J gene TRBJ1-2; D may be TRBD1 (5 bases). The CDR3 is 16 amino acids. Trimming removed 4 bases from V and 4 bases from J, with 20 bases in between. From germline, CDR1 is SGHTS and CDR2 YDEGEE. Full variable domain (remainder filled in from reference TRBV5-8 and TRBJ1-2): EAGVTQSPTHLIKTRGQQATLRCSPISGHTSVYWYQQALGLGLQFLLWYDEGEERNRGNFPPRFSGRQFPNYSSELNVNALELEDSALYLCASSRPPPMGGYGYTFGSGTRLTVV.

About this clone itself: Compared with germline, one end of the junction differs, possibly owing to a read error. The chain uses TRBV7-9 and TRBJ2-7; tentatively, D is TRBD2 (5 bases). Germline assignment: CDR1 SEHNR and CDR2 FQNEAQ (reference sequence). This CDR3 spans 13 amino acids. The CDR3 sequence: CSSGLGGLVEQYF. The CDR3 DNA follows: TGTTCCAGCGGCCTTGGTGGTCTCGTCGAGCAGTACTTC.

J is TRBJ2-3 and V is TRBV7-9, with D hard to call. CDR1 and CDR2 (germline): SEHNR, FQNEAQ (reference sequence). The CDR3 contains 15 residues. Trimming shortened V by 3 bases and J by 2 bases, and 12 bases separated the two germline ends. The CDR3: CASSFLRGVTDTQYF. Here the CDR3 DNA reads TGTGCCAGCAGCTTCCTCCGAGGCGTCACAGATACGCAGTATTTT.

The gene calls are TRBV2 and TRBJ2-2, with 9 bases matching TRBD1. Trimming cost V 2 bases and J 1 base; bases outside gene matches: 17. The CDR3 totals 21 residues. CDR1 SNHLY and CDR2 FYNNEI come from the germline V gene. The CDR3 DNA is TGTGCCAGCAGTGAAATCCCGGGACAGGGTCTATTAGTCGGGAACACCGGGGAGCTGTTTTTT. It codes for CASSEIPGQGLLVGNTGELFF. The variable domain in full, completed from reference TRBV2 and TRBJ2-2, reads EPEVTQTPSHQVTQMGQEVILRCVPISNHLYFYWYRQILGQKVEFLVSFYNNEISEKSEIFDDQFSVERPDGSNFTLKIRSTKLEDSAMYFCASSEIPGQGLLVGNTGELFFGEGSRLTVL.

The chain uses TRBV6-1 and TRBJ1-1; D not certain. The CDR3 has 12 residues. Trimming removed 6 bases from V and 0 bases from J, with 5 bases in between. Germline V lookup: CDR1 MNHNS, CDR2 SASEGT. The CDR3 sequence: CASSEMNTEAFF. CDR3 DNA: TGTGCCAGCAGCGAGATGAACACTGAAGCTTTCTTT.